Listed below are T cell receptor beta chains from one sample, sequenced in a study of blood T cell repertoires in COVID-19. The table came from immunoSEQ multiplex PCR; TCRdb's copy has only in-frame clones and leaves some out. The sample gives some 460,000 clones, around 88% of which show up once; roughly 4.3% is in the top ten. Specimen: peripheral blood. Receptor source: a woman in her twenties or thirties with acute or convalescent COVID-19. CDR3s include the opening cysteine and the closing phenylalanine or tryptophan. Fields, in order: V gene, D gene, J gene, clone size, CDR3 protein, CDR3 DNA. D genes are given only for firm matches. The size field is filled for only some rows; it gives once, few, many or a size class.

>TRBV10-2|TRBD1|TRBJ2-7|-
CASTPGGLYEQYF
TGCGCCAGCACGCCAGGGGGCCTCTACGAGCAGTACTTC
>TRBV7-2|TRBD2|TRBJ2-1|-
CASSTQLAGYNEQFF
TGTGCCAGCAGCACTCAACTAGCGGGTTACAATGAGCAGTTCTTC
>TRBV6-4|TRBD2|TRBJ2-1|-
CASSVRLAGGPGNEQFF
TGTGCCAGCAGTGTCCGGCTAGCGGGGGGGCCAGGCAATGAGCAGTTCTTC
>TRBV20-1|TRBD2|TRBJ2-3|-
CSASPLAGAPSTDTQYF
TGCAGTGCTAGTCCGCTAGCGGGGGCCCCGAGCACAGATACGCAGTATTTT
>TRBV2|TRBD1|TRBJ2-3|few
CASSGQGADTQYF
TGTGCCAGCAGTGGACAGGGCGCAGATACGCAGTATTTT
>TRBV6-5|TRBD1|TRBJ2-7|-
CASRGGTGVTEQYF
TGTGCCAGCAGGGGGGGGACAGGGGTTACCGAGCAGTACTTC
>TRBV27|TRBD1|TRBJ2-7|-
CASRPSRGWSYEQYF
TGTGCCAGCAGGCCTTCCAGGGGGTGGTCCTACGAGCAGTACTTC
>TRBV28|-|TRBJ1-2|-
CATYSVDRYGYTF
TGTGCCACCTATTCCGTTGATCGGTATGGCTACACCTTC
>TRBV5-6|-|TRBJ1-2|-
CASSLGWTSSGYTF
TGTGCCAGCAGCTTGGGGTGGACAAGCTCGGGCTACACCTTC
>TRBV11-2|-|TRBJ2-3|-
CASSLAGQDTQYF
TGTGCCAGCAGCTTGGCAGGTCAGGATACGCAGTATTTT
>TRBV5-1|-|TRBJ2-7|-
CASSLLGGEQYF
TGCGCCAGCAGCTTGCTTGGGGGGGAGCAGTACTTC
>TRBV30|-|TRBJ2-7|-
CAWSLLGGYEQYF
TGTGCCTGGAGTCTTTTGGGAGGCTACGAGCAGTACTTC
>TRBV6-1|TRBD2|TRBJ2-5|-
CASSDLPDGGRLAGQETQYF
TGTGCCAGCAGTGATCTCCCGGACGGAGGGAGACTAGCGGGGCAAGAGACCCAGTACTTC
>TRBV19|-|TRBJ2-7|-
CASSAWTVDSYEQYF
TGTGCCAGTAGTGCCTGGACAGTCGACTCCTACGAGCAGTACTTC
>TRBV5-6|TRBD1|TRBJ2-1|-
CASSPDRGRASNEQFF
TGTGCCAGCAGCCCGGACAGGGGGCGGGCTAGCAATGAGCAGTTCTTC
>TRBV19|-|TRBJ2-1|-
CASSPQDSSYNEQFF
TGTGCCAGTAGTCCACAGGACAGCTCCTACAATGAGCAGTTCTTC
>TRBV5-1|-|TRBJ1-2|-
CASSPEVSYYGYTF
TGCGCCAGCAGCCCGGAGGTCAGTTACTATGGCTACACCTTC
>TRBV7-9|-|TRBJ2-7|-
CASSLYRQQTYEQYF
TGTGCCAGCAGCTTATACCGACAGCAAACCTACGAGCAGTACTTC
>TRBV5-3|-|TRBJ1-4|once
CARSSGEHRTNEKLFF
TGTGCCAGAAGCTCCGGAGAGCACCGAACTAATGAAAAACTGTTTTTT
>TRBV2|-|TRBJ2-6|-
CASTSELLGGANVLTF
TGTGCCAGCACTTCGGAGTTATTAGGTGGGGCCAACGTCCTGACTTTC
>TRBV6-1|-|TRBJ1-2|-
CASSDGDSGGSGYTF
TGTGCCAGCAGTGACGGGGACTCCGGGGGGAGTGGCTACACCTTC
>TRBV6-1|-|TRBJ1-4|-
CASSDDYRQEAEKLFF
TGTGCCAGCAGTGACGACTACCGACAGGAAGCTGAAAAACTGTTTTTT
>TRBV19|-|TRBJ1-3|-
CASTAGNTIYF
TGTGCCAGTACTGCTGGAAACACCATATATTTT
>TRBV19|-|TRBJ1-1|-
CASSIWTAAMNTEAFF
TGTGCCAGTAGTATTTGGACAGCCGCCATGAACACTGAAGCTTTCTTT
>TRBV19|TRBD1|TRBJ2-1|-
CASSRTGTAYNEQFF
TGTGCCAGTAGTCGAACCGGGACAGCCTACAATGAGCAGTTCTTC
>TRBV25-1|-|TRBJ1-1|-
CASRHPSEVRDTEAFF
TGTGCCAGCAGACACCCCAGTGAGGTCAGGGACACTGAAGCTTTCTTT
>TRBV19|-|TRBJ2-2|-
CASSIGGKPGELFF
TGTGCCAGTAGTATTGGGGGCAAACCCGGGGAGCTGTTTTTT
>TRBV10-2|TRBD2|TRBJ2-5|few
CASRMGGYQETQYF
TGCGCCAGCAGGATGGGGGGGTACCAAGAGACCCAGTACTTC
>TRBV7-9|-|TRBJ2-5|-
CASSFYSDQETQYF
TGTGCCAGCAGCTTCTATAGCGACCAAGAGACCCAGTACTTC
>TRBV18|-|TRBJ2-7|-
CASSRDTSSYEQYF
TGTGCCAGCTCACGTGACACTAGCTCCTACGAGCAGTACTTC
>TRBV2|-|TRBJ1-5|once
CASSAGRGNQPQHF
TGTGCCAGCAGTGCAGGGAGGGGGAATCAGCCCCAGCATTTT
>TRBV7-9|TRBD1|TRBJ1-2|-
CASSFEGAFGYGYTF
TGTGCCAGCAGCTTTGAGGGGGCGTTTGGCTATGGCTACACCTTC
>TRBV12-5|-|TRBJ1-1|-
CASGRNTEAFF
TGTGCTAGTGGGAGAAACACTGAAGCTTTCTTT
>TRBV28|TRBD2|TRBJ2-5|-
CASSGGGRHETQYF
TGTGCCAGCAGCGGGGGGGGCCGACATGAGACCCAGTACTTC
>TRBV9|TRBD1|TRBJ2-1|-
CASSVGTGGREQFF
TGTGCCAGCAGCGTGGGGACAGGGGGAAGGGAGCAGTTCTTC
>TRBV11-3|TRBD2|TRBJ2-1|-
CASSFGGGGNEQFF
TGTGCCAGCAGCTTTGGCGGGGGGGGCAATGAGCAGTTCTTC
>TRBV28|-|TRBJ1-1|-
CASSPSFPARTEAFF
TGTGCCAGCAGTCCCTCGTTCCCCGCACGGACTGAAGCTTTCTTT
>TRBV3-1/TRBV3-2|-|TRBJ1-1|-
CASSQEKRSEAFF
TGTGCCAGCAGCCAAGAAAAGCGGTCTGAAGCTTTCTTT
>TRBV4-1|TRBD1|TRBJ1-6|-
CASSPPGQGYSPLHF
TGCGCCAGCAGCCCGCCGGGACAGGGGTATTCACCCCTCCACTTT
>TRBV24-1|-|TRBJ2-1|-
CATSDLGRDEQFF
TGTGCCACCAGTGATTTAGGGCGGGATGAGCAGTTCTTC
>TRBV28|TRBD1|TRBJ2-2|-
CASSGTGYTGELFF
TGTGCCAGCAGCGGGACAGGGTACACCGGGGAGCTGTTTTTT